This note documents a single T cell receptor beta chain sequence. What it binds is unknown. The protocol was immunoSEQ multiplex PCR, while the TCRdb copy is restricted to in-frame clones and leaves out a portion. The sample has roughly 150,000 clones, around 88% seen once. The entry originates in a study of cytomegalovirus exposure and HLA in healthy donors. The study's findings and limits: A later analysis found first-cohort TCR clusters tended to co-occur in the approximately 120 validation repertoires.

The TCR sequence derives from a woman between 18 and 29 years old in good health and CMV-seronegative. Material for sequencing was PBMCs.

The CDR3 here is CASSPNPGQPYEQYF. CDR3 DNA: TGTGCCAGCAGCCCAAACCCTGGACAGCCCTACGAGCAGTACTTC. This chain connects TRBV7-9 to TRBJ2-7; the D gene is possibly TRBD1 (6 bases). The CDR3 totals 15 residues. The V end lost 5 bases, the J end lost 2 bases, and 16 bases lay between the germline ends. Germline-derived CDR1 and CDR2 are SEHNR and FQNEAQ (reference sequence). The whole variable domain, filled in from reference TRBV7-9 and TRBJ2-7, reads DTGVSQNPRHKITKRGQNVTFRCDPISEHNRLYWYRQTLGQGPEFLTYFQNEAQLEKSRLLSDRFSAERPKGSFSTLEIQRTEQGDSAMYLCASSPNPGQPYEQYFGPGTRLTVT.